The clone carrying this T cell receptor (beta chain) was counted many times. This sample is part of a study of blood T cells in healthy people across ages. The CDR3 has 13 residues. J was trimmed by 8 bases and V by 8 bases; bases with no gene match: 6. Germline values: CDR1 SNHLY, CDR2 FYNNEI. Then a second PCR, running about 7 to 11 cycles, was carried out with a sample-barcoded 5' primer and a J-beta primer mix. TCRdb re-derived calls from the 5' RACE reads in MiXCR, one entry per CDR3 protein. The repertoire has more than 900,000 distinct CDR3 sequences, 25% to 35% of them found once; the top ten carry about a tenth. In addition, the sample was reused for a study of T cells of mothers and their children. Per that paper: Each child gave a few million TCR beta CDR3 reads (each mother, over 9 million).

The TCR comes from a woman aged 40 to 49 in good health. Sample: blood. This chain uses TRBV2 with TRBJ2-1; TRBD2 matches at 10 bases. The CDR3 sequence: CASVLAGFYEQFF. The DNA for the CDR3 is TGTGCCAGCGTACTAGCGGGGTTCTATGAGCAGTTCTTC. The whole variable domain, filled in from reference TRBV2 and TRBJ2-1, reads EPEVTQTPSHQVTQMGQEVILRCVPISNHLYFYWYRQILGQKVEFLVSFYNNEISEKSEIFDDQFSVERPDGSNFTLKIRSTKLEDSAMYFCASVLAGFYEQFFGPGTRLTVL.